This TCR beta chain was observed in a study of regulatory T cells in long-lasting Graves disease. V lost 8 bases and J lost 8, with 10 bases in between. CDR3 size: 11 residues. CDR1 MNHEY and CDR2 SVGEGT come from the germline V gene. Combining iRepertoire HTBI primers with Arm-PCR of CDR3 regions, the authors built TCR beta libraries. A single record per CDR3 protein comes from TCRdb applying MiXCR to the multiplex PCR reads. This sample has about 440,000 distinct CDR3 sequences, with about 16% found just once. Only a few counts were recorded for this clonotype. As for time point: newly diagnosed GD, antithyroid drugs for less than 3 months. RNA isolated from PBMCs was used to make the TCR library. This sample was also put to use in a study of T cells in Graves' hyperthyroidism and ophthalmopathy.

The chain carries TRBV6-2 or TRBV6-3 and TRBJ2-1; D unclear. The clonotype was recovered from a woman younger than 30 with Graves disease. The sequencing here drew on peripheral blood mononuclear cells (PBMCs), taken at new diagnosis, from a patient treated with antithyroid drugs. The CDR3: CASGSGYEQFF. CDR3 sequence (DNA): TGTGCCAGCGGTAGTGGCTATGAGCAGTTCTTC.